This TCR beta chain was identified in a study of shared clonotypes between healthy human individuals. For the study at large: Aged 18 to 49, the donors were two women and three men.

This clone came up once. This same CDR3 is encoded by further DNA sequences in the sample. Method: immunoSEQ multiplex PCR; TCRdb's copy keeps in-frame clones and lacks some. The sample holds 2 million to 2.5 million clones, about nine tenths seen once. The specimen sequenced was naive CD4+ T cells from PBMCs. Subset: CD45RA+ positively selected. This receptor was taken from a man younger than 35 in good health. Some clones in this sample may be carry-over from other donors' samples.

The CDR3 region is CASSLAANTGELFF. The CDR3 DNA is TGTGCCAGCAGCTTAGCGGCAAACACCGGGGAGCTGTTTTTT. The chain uses TRBV7-9 and TRBJ2-2; D is uncertain. The CDR3 spans 14 residues. Deletions cut 0 bases from V and 2 bases from J, with 4 bases between. Germline V gene data show CDR1 as SEHNR and CDR2 as FQNEAQ (reference sequence).